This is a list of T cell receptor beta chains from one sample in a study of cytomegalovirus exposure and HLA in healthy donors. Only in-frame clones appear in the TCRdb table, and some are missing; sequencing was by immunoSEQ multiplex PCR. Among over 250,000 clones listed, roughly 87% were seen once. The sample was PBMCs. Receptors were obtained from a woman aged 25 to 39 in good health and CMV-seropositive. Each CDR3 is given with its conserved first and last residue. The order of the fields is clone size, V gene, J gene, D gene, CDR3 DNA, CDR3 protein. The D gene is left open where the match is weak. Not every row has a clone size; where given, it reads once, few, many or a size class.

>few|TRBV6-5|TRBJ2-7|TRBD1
TGTGCCAGCAGTTACGACGGACAGGGGAGCGAGCAGTACTTC
CASSYDGQGSEQYF
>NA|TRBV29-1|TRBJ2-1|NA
TGCAGCGTCAACCAGGGAGGCCGCGATGAGCAGTTCTTC
CSVNQGGRDEQFF
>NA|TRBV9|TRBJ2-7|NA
TGTGCCAGCAGCCCCAGTGGCAGCTCCTACGAGCAGTACTTC
CASSPSGSSYEQYF
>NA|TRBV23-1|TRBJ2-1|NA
TGCGCCAGCAGTCAATTGTTGGGGAGGAATGAGCAGTTCTTC
CASSQLLGRNEQFF
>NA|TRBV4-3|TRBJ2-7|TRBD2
TGCGCCAGCAGCCAAAGCCGCGATCTAGCGGGGCCCTACGAGCAGTACTTC
CASSQSRDLAGPYEQYF
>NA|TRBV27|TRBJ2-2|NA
TGTGCCAGCAGTTTAAGGGACCGGACCGGGGAGCTGTTTTTT
CASSLRDRTGELFF
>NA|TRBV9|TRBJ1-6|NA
TGTGCCAGCAGCGCAGCAGACGGTAGGGGTTCACCCCTCCACTTT
CASSAADGRGSPLHF
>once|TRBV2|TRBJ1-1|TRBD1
TGTGCCAGCAGACCCGGGACAGCGACTAGGAACACTGAAGCTTTCTTT
CASRPGTATRNTEAFF
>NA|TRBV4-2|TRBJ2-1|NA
TGTGCCAGCAGCCAGTCGGGTGAGACCTACAATGAGCAGTTCTTC
CASSQSGETYNEQFF
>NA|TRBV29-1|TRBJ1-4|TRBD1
TGCAGCGTTGCCCGAGGGGCAGGGGGAGCGACTAATGAAAAACTGTTTTTT
CSVARGAGGATNEKLFF
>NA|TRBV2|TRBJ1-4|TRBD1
TGTGCCACCGAGACCGGGACAGGGAATGAAAAACTGTTTTTT
CATETGTGNEKLFF
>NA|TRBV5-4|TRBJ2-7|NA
TGTGCCAGCAGCTTCGGGGTGACCTACGAGCAGTACTTC
CASSFGVTYEQYF
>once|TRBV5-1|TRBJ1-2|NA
TGCGCCAGCAGCTGGGACGGGGACTATGGCTACACCTTC
CASSWDGDYGYTF
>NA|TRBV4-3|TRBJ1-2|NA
TGCGCCAGCAGCCAGGACAGTTCTAACTATGGCTACACCTTC
CASSQDSSNYGYTF
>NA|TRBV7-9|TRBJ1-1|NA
TGTGCCAGCAGCATAAACACAGTTCCGAACACTGAAGCTTTCTTT
CASSINTVPNTEAFF
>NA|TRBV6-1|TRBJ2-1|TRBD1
TGTGCCAGCAGTGTAGGGACAGGTCTCAACTACAATGAGCAGTTCTTC
CASSVGTGLNYNEQFF
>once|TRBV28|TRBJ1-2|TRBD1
TGTGCCAGCAGTTCACAGGGGGCGGTAGGGAACGACGGCTACACCTTC
CASSSQGAVGNDGYTF
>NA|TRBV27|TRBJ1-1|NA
TGTGCCAGCAGTTCGATATGGGGTTGGGGGGTAACTGAAGCTTTCTTT
CASSSIWGWGVTEAFF
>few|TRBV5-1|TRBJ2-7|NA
TGCGCCAGCAGTATGGGTGGAGGGGGCGTCGAGCAGTACTTC
CASSMGGGGVEQYF
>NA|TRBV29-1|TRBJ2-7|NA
TGCAGCGTTGAAGCGGACCGTCCCTACGAGCAGTACTTC
CSVEADRPYEQYF
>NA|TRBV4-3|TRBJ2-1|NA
TGCGCCAGCAGCCAAGGTACCCGGAAAAGGGACAATGAGCAGTTCTTC
CASSQGTRKRDNEQFF
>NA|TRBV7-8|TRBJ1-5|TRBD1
TGTGCCAGCAGCTTAGAGGGACAGGGGTATAATCAGCCCCAGCATTTT
CASSLEGQGYNQPQHF
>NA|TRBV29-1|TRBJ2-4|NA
TGCAGCGTTGGAATGGAGTGGGGCAAAAACATTCAGTACTTC
CSVGMEWGKNIQYF
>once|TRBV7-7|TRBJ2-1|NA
TGTGCCAGCAGCTTGGGAGGGGGTCAGGAGCAGTTCTTC
CASSLGGGQEQFF
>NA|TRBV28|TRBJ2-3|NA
TGTGCCAGCAGTTTGGGGACTTACGATACGCAGTATTTT
CASSLGTYDTQYF